This T cell receptor (beta chain) was sequenced in a study of T-cell memory formation after mild COVID-19. The CDR3 has 18 residues. V lost 6 bases and J 2 bases, leaving 20 bases between the germline ends. CDR1 and CDR2 (germline): MNHEY, SVGAGI. This clonotype appeared many times. Its specificity is not known. Regarding the study as a whole: Confirmation of SARS-CoV-2 specificity was lacking for second-wave clones peaking day 37. That cross-reactive memory joined was suggested by some responding clones appearing in pre-infection memory.

TCRdb reanalysed the 5' RACE reads using MiXCR and keeps one entry per CDR3 protein. The sample lists over 30,000 distinct CDR3 sequences, about an eighth occurring once. V gene TRBV6-5 combines with J gene TRBJ1-6, with D uncertain. Sequencing was done on a sample of PBMCs or a T cell subset sorted from them (not recorded which). This TCR derives from a young man who had mild COVID-19 (a few samples of this study predate the infection). Cell type and time point are not known. CDR3 in amino acids: CASSSTVFRETYNSPLHF. CDR3 in DNA: TGTGCCAGCAGCTCGACCGTCTTTAGGGAGACCTATAATTCACCCCTCCACTTT.